The 8 T cell receptor beta chains given below trace back to one sample, sequenced in a study of a mutant IDH1 vaccine in newly diagnosed glioma. Which antigens these TCRs recognize remains unknown. The sample's time point: week 23, last vaccination. Vaccinated patients received 300 ug of mutant IDH1 20-mer peptide per dose, with topical imiquimod. Measured with immunoSEQ multiplex PCR; TCRdb has only the in-frame clones, and not every one. The data hold roughly 76,000 clones, with 75% to 85% observed a single time. Sequences were derived from PBMCs, sampled from a glioma patient whose treatment included an IDH1 peptide vaccine. The receptors derive from a man aged 30 to 39 with glioma. Some clones in this sample may be carry-over from other donors' samples.

V and J are TRBV5-8 and TRBJ1-2, with TRBD1 matching over 7 bases. Per germline, CDR1 SGHTS and CDR2 YDEGEE. There are 13 residues in the CDR3. J gave up 5 bases and V 3 bases, and 4 bases lay outside the gene matches. The CDR3 DNA follows: TGTGCCAGCAGCTGGGACAGTTCATATGGCTACACCTTC. This sequence encodes CASSWDSSYGYTF.

The rearrangement joins TRBV5-1 to TRBJ2-7; D call uncertain. Germline V gene sequence: CDR1 SGHRS, CDR2 YFSETQ. Between the trimmed V and J ends, which lost 0 bases and 0 bases, there was a span of 16 bases. This CDR3 comprises 17 residues. The CDR3 region is CASSLARLSTSSYEQYF. CDR3 coding DNA: TGCGCCAGCAGCTTGGCCAGGCTTAGCACAAGCTCCTACGAGCAGTACTTC.

This sequence joins TRBV4-1 and TRBJ2-5; D is unresolved. The better agreement between TRBJ2-7 and the DNA end casts doubt on the J call. Germline V gene sequence: CDR1 MGHRA, CDR2 YSYEKL. CDR3 length: 16 residues. CDR3 amino acids: CASSQDLTARSYEQYF. The CDR3 DNA reads TGCGCCAGCAGCCAAGACTTAACAGCTCGCTCCTACGAGCAGTACTTC.

The chain links TRBV11-2 to TRBJ1-1; D uncertain. Trimming removed 11 bases at V and 0 bases at J, with 10 bases between. The CDR3 totals 12 residues. The germline gives CDR1 SGHAT, CDR2 FQNNGV. CDR3 sequence: CAVKHMNTEAFF. The DNA for the CDR3 is TGTGCCGTTAAGCACATGAACACTGAAGCTTTCTTT. Drawing the rest from reference TRBV11-2 and TRBJ1-1, the complete variable domain is EAGVAQSPRYKIIEKRQSVAFWCNPISGHATLYWYQQILGQGPKLLIQFQNNGVVDDSQLPKDRFSAERLKGVDSTLKIQPAKLEDSAVYLCAVKHMNTEAFFGQGTRLTVV.

This CDR3 reads CASSLDRGPGELFF. The CDR3 coding sequence is TGTGCCAGCAGTTTGGACAGGGGGCCCGGGGAGCTGTTTTTT. V usage is TRBV28 and J usage is TRBJ2-2; 11 nucleotides align to TRBD1. V trimming: 3 bases; J trimming: 6 bases; junction bases outside the gene matches: 0. CDR1 and CDR2 from the germline V gene are MDHEN and SYDVKM. The CDR3 sequence is 14 residues long.

CDR3 coding DNA: TGCGCCAGCAGCCTACAGGGACTAACAAATGAAAAACTGTTTTTT. It translates to CASSLQGLTNEKLFF. The chain couples TRBV4-3 to TRBJ1-4; weak D call: TRBD1 (6 bases). Germline lookup yields CDR1 LGHNA and CDR2 YSLEER. The CDR3 contains 15 residues. V gave up 4 bases and J gave up 5 bases, with 14 bases separating them.

Comments on this clone: Other nucleotide sequences in the sample specify the same CDR3. V and J are TRBV18 and TRBJ2-3; D gene uncertain. From germline, CDR1 is KGHSH and CDR2 LQKENI. This CDR3 has 14 amino acids. Trimming took 3 bases from V and 0 from J, leaving 7 bases between them. Here the CDR3 reads CASSPVTSTDTQYF. The CDR3 region has the DNA TGTGCCAGCTCACCCGTTACTAGCACAGATACGCAGTATTTT.

This clone was observed many times. The J gene is TRBJ2-2, the V gene TRBV5-4; possibly TRBD1 for D (5 bases). The CDR3 loop spans 15 amino acids. Looked up from germline, CDR1 is SGHNT and CDR2 is YYREEE (reference sequence). V was trimmed by 4 bases and J by 0 bases, leaving 10 bases between them. The CDR3 nucleotides are TGTGCCAGCAGCCCCCAGGGAACGAACACCGGGGAGCTGTTTTTT. Amino acids: CASSPQGTNTGELFF.